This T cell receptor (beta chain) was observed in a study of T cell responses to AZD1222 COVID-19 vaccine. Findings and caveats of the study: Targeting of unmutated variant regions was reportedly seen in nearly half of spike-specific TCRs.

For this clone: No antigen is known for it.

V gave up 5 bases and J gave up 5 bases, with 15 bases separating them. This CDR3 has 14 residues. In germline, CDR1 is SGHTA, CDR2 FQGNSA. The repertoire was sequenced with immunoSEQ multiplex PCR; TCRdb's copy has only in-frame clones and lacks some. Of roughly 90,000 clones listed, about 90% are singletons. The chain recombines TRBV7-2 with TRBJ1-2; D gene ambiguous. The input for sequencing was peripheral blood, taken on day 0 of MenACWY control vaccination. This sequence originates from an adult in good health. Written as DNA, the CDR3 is TGTGCCAGCAGCCCCCGGCGAGCCGCATATGGCTACACCTTC. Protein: CASSPRRAAYGYTF.